This T cell receptor (beta chain) was sequenced in a study of blood T cell repertoires in COVID-19 (dated by TCRdb to about 2020). Notes on the research overall: Collaborator samples came from the United States, Italy and Spain and covered acute and convalescent phases of COVID-19. Subjects who had been exposed to COVID-19, were actively infected with it, or had recovered from it provided the deeply sampled blood TCRbeta repertoires that made up the dataset. The repertoires were made available in a free public database intended to serve as a resource for research on the immune response to SARS-CoV-2. The samples were drawn from two sources: the first 160 participants of the ongoing ImmuneRACE study, and 1,000 to 1,500 subjects contributed by 6 global collaborators. Where available, HLA class I and class II types were taken from metadata supplied by the sample provider and were not determined by assay-based typing. The sample metadata nearly always contained a de-identified subject ID, COVID-19 status, age in years and sex. The prospective study material was composed of cDNA or gDNA derived from T cells, B-cell-depleted T cells, or PBMCs. General conclusions and limits of the study: The amount of clinical and demographic metadata varied by source and participant and was provided uncurated.

Collaborating institutions collected whole blood in K2EDTA tubes following their own protocols. For TCRbeta analysis, collaborators shipped samples as frozen whole blood, isolated PBMCs, or DNA extracted from either of those sample types. The immunoSEQ Assay, a bias-controlled multiplex PCR, was used to amplify TCRbeta CDR3 regions from genomic DNA. Per the original workflow: Nucleated cell counts per sample were estimated from amplification of reference gene primers within the assay. To quantify the absolute abundance of each unique TCRbeta CDR3 rearrangement, sequence reads were collapsed and filtered. For each sample, productive Simpson clonality was calculated by taking the square root of Simpson's diversity index across productive rearrangements. Sourced from immuneACCESS, this table was stored by TCRdb with only in-frame sequences that have V and J called. A share of the clones is absent; for the studies checked, an unresolved V gene accounts for under half, and the remainder has no known explanation. The DNA gave D and trimming, while V, J and clone size come from that table. The sample table records under 150,000 clones; roughly four fifths of these occur just once. The biggest ten clones account for roughly 10% of the sample.

The CDR3 runs 13 residues from the cysteine to the phenylalanine. Solely the CDR3 DNA is kept, with 39 bases framed from the first base. Based on the germline V gene, the CDR1 and CDR2 sequences are SGHDN and FVKESK. The junction carries 11 bases between V and J, which are trimmed by 0 bases and 9 bases respectively. Concerning this clone itself: Its antigen remains unidentified. No much larger clonotype is one base removed from it; base qualities were not supplied.

The sequence derives from a woman in her forties or fifties with active or convalescent COVID-19. Source material: peripheral blood. Recombination connected TRBV14 to TRBJ2-5, with the identity of the D gene unclear. The CDR3 protein is CASSQDPTRAQYF. The DNA sequence is given as TGTGCCAGCAGCCAAGATCCCACACGGGCCCAGTACTTC.